Shown below are 19 T cell receptor beta chains from a single sample sequenced in a study of blood T cell repertoires in COVID-19 (dated by TCRdb to 2020 to 2021). Libraries were prepared through the immunoSEQ multiplex PCR assay. This is the immuneACCESS table as TCRdb keeps it, with only in-frame sequences that have V and J called. A part of the clones is gone; compared with another copy, unresolved V genes explain less than half, and the rest is unexplained. The sample records under 250,000 clones, 75% to 90% of which are singletons. The ten largest clones capture roughly 6% of the sample. Sequencing input: peripheral blood. These receptors originate from a man in his 60s who had recovered from COVID-19.

The gene calls are TRBV4-1 and TRBJ2-2; 8 bases are a match to TRBD2. Trimming at V came to 0 bases and at J to 2 bases, leaving 8 bases not matched to a gene. The CDR3 spans 18 residues. CDR1 MGHRA and CDR2 YSYEKL come from the germline V gene. CDR3 protein: CASSQEGRGGFNTGELFF. CDR3 DNA: TGCGCCAGCAGCCAAGAGGGACGGGGGGGTTTCAACACCGGGGAGCTGTTTTTT.

The chain carries TRBV19 and TRBJ2-6; possible D gene TRBD2, 5 bases. This CDR3 has 17 amino acids. The V gene's germline CDR1 is LNHDA and CDR2 SQIVND (reference sequence). The ends were cut back, 5 bases at V and 0 bases at J, with 14 bases in the middle. The CDR3 sequence: CASSRIASNSGANVLTF. Written as DNA, the CDR3 is TGTGCCAGTAGTCGAATAGCGTCCAACTCTGGGGCCAACGTCCTGACTTTC.

This clone was counted between two and nine times. This chain links TRBV19 with TRBJ2-2, with D tentatively TRBD1 (5 bases). The CDR3 length is 12 residues. Between the trimmed V and J ends, which lost 5 bases and 7 bases, there was a span of 8 bases. Germline CDR1 is LNHDA and CDR2 is SQIVND (reference sequence). CDR3 bases: TGTGCCAGTAGTTTACAGGTCGGGGAGCTGTTTTTT. Translation: CASSLQVGELFF.

This clone was observed a single time. The gene calls are TRBV18 and TRBJ2-7, with a possible D match to TRBD2 (7 bases). CDR1 KGHSH and CDR2 LQKENI come from the germline V gene. This CDR3 is built from 14 residues. Trimming stripped 6 bases from V and 6 bases from J, with 18 bases between. The CDR3 sequence: CASSQNLGGGEQYF. The CDR3 nucleotides are TGTGCCAGCTCTCAAAACCTAGGGGGGGGCGAGCAGTACTTC.

This chain joins TRBV5-1 and TRBJ2-3; TRBD2 matches 9 bases. This CDR3 has 15 amino acids. Germline V gene data show CDR1 as SGHRS and CDR2 as YFSETQ. The V and J ends lost 0 bases and 6 bases, in that order; junction bases with no gene match: 5. CDR3 nucleotide sequence: TGCGCCAGCAGCTTGGATGGCGGGAGGGAGGATACGCAGTATTTT. Translating gives CASSLDGGREDTQYF.

This chain joins TRBV19 and TRBJ1-1, with TRBD1 identical over 8 bases. The germline V gene has CDR1 LNHDA and CDR2 SQIVND (reference sequence). V dropped 3 bases and J dropped 6; count of bases not matched to a gene: 18. The CDR3 totals 18 residues. The CDR3 nucleotides read TGTGCCAGTAGTATCCCCGGCAGGGGGCGGAGTTTTTTGGCTGAAGCTTTCTTT. Its protein product is CASSIPGRGRSFLAEAFF. The full variable domain, its missing parts supplied by reference TRBV19 and TRBJ1-1, is DGGITQSPKYLFRKEGQNVTLSCEQNLNHDAMYWYRQDPGQGLRLIYYSQIVNDFQKGDIAEGYSVSREKKESFPLTVTSAQKNPTAFYLCASSIPGRGRSFLAEAFFGQGTRLTVV.

The rearrangement uses TRBV6-2 or TRBV6-3 and TRBJ2-3; tentatively, D is TRBD1 (6 bases). This CDR3 has 14 amino acids. Trimming cost V 6 bases and J 4 bases, with 14 bases left between them. Per germline, CDR1 MNHEY and CDR2 SVGEGT. CDR3 nucleotide sequence: TGTGCCAGCAGCAAAACAGGGCGGCCAGATACGCAGTATTTT. Residues: CASSKTGRPDTQYF.

This chain links TRBV5-5 with TRBJ2-6; 9 bases match TRBD1. Trimming cost V 4 bases and J 2 bases; bases outside gene matches: 4. Germline V gene lookup returns CDR1 SGHKS and CDR2 YYEKEE (reference sequence). This CDR3 contains 16 residues. CDR3 DNA: TGTGCCAGCAGCCAGACAGGGGGTGCTGGGGCCAACGTCCTGACTTTC. Translating it yields CASSQTGGAGANVLTF.

The rearrangement uses TRBV19 and TRBJ2-3; D is unclear. Trimming took off 2 bases at V and 3 bases at J, with 6 bases between the two ends. CDR3 size: 13 residues. Germline-derived CDR1 and CDR2 are LNHDA and SQIVND (reference sequence). The CDR3 sequence is CASSISRTDTQYF. The CDR3 DNA sequence: TGTGCCAGTAGTATATCCCGTACAGATACGCAGTATTTT. The variable domain in full, with the rest retrieved from reference TRBV19 and TRBJ2-3, is DGGITQSPKYLFRKEGQNVTLSCEQNLNHDAMYWYRQDPGQGLRLIYYSQIVNDFQKGDIAEGYSVSREKKESFPLTVTSAQKNPTAFYLCASSISRTDTQYFGPGTRLTVL.

This chain links TRBV6-5 with TRBJ1-3; 8 bases fit TRBD1. The CDR3 totals 15 residues. V was clipped by 5 bases and J by 4 bases; unmatched bases: 7. CDR1 and CDR2 (germline): MNHEY, SVGAGI. CDR3 bases: TGTGCCAGCAGTCCGGCCAGGGGGCAGGGAAACACCATATATTTT. Protein: CASSPARGQGNTIYF.

Only one count was recorded for this clone. The chain combines TRBV28 with TRBJ1-4, with D possibly being TRBD1 (5 bases). V lost 6 bases to trimming and J lost 11 bases, with 16 bases between them. Germline lookup yields CDR1 MDHEN and CDR2 SYDVKM. The length of the CDR3 is 13 residues. The CDR3 loop is CASRRGVLEKLFF. DNA for the CDR3: TGTGCCAGCAGGCGGGGGGTTCTTGAGAAACTGTTTTTT.

The chain joins TRBV7-2 to TRBJ2-3, with 10 positions matching TRBD2. This CDR3 contains 14 residues. After removal of 5 bases from V and 4 bases from J, the junction contained 3 bases not matched to a gene. In germline, CDR1 is SGHTA, CDR2 FQGNSA. The CDR3 is CASSPSGGADTQYF. Written as DNA, the CDR3 is TGTGCCAGCAGCCCGAGCGGGGGGGCAGATACGCAGTATTTT.

V is TRBV5-6 and J is TRBJ2-1; D might be TRBD1 (5 bases). The CDR3 totals 13 residues. Germline V gives CDR1 SGHDT, CDR2 YYEEEE. The ends were cut back, 5 bases at V and 4 bases at J, with 10 bases in the middle. The CDR3 loop reads CASRETVYNEQFF. The CDR3 DNA reads as TGTGCCAGCAGGGAGACAGTTTACAATGAGCAGTTCTTC.

The chain employs TRBV2 and TRBJ2-1; 10 bases are a match to TRBD2. CDR1 is SNHLY, CDR2 FYNNEI, per germline. The CDR3 runs to 15 residues. V lost 5 bases to trimming and J lost 4 bases; unmatched junction nucleotides: 5. CDR3 DNA sequence: TGTGCCAGCAGTTTAGCGGGGGGCCCTTACAATGAGCAGTTCTTC. Translating gives CASSLAGGPYNEQFF.

The chain links TRBV5-1 to TRBJ2-3; 8 nucleotides align to TRBD1. There are 13 residues in the CDR3. Germline values: CDR1 SGHRS, CDR2 YFSETQ. V shed 6 bases, J shed 3 bases, and the junction held 3 bases outside the gene matches. CDR3 region: CASKDRETDTQYF. DNA for the CDR3: TGCGCCAGCAAGGACAGGGAAACAGATACGCAGTATTTT.

The gene calls are TRBV12-3 or TRBV12-4 and TRBJ1-1, with TRBD1 matching over 7 bases. The CDR3 has 13 residues. J was trimmed by 3 bases and V by 6 bases; bases with no gene match: 4. The CDR3 reads CASRRDRYTEAFF. Written as DNA, the CDR3 is TGTGCCAGCAGGCGGGACAGATACACTGAAGCTTTCTTT.

J is TRBJ1-5 and V is TRBV28, with D possibly matching TRBD1 (5 bases). Germline V lookup: CDR1 MDHEN, CDR2 SYDVKM. The CDR3 extends over 15 amino acids. V lost 7 bases and J 2 bases, leaving 15 bases between the germline ends. CDR3 in DNA: TGTGCCAGCACCCAAGGGACTTTGGGCAATCAGCCCCAGCATTTT. This gives the protein CASTQGTLGNQPQHF.

J is TRBJ2-2 and V is TRBV19; D perhaps matches TRBD1 (6 bases). This CDR3 contains 16 residues. V lost 4 bases to trimming and J lost 7 bases, with 19 bases between them. CDR1 is LNHDA and CDR2 is SQIVND in the germline V gene (reference sequence). CDR3 sequence: CASSKSTGRIDGELFF. CDR3 DNA: TGTGCCAGTAGTAAGTCAACAGGGCGGATTGACGGGGAGCTGTTTTTT.

The chain employs TRBV28 and TRBJ1-2; D is perhaps TRBD1 (6 bases). There are 14 residues in the CDR3. V dropped 4 bases and J dropped 2 bases, with 11 bases sitting between them. Germline-derived CDR1 and CDR2 are MDHEN and SYDVKM. The CDR3 region is CASSSGQLNYGYTF. The CDR3 bases are TGTGCCAGCAGTTCAGGACAGTTAAACTATGGCTACACCTTC.